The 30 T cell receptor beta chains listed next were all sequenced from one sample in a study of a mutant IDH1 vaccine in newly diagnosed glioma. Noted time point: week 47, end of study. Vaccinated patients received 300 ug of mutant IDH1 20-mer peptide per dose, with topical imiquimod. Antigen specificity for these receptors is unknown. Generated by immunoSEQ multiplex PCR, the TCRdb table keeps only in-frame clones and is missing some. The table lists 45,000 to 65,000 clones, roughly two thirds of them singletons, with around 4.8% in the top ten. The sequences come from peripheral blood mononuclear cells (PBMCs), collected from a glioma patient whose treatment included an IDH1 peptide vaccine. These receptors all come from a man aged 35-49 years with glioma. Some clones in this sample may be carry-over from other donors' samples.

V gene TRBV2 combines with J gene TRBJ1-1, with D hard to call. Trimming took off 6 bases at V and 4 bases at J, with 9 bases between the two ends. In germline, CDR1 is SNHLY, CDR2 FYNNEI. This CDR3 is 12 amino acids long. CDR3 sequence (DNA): TGTGCCAGCAGGCAAAGGAGCACTGAAGCTTTCTTT. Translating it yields CASRQRSTEAFF.

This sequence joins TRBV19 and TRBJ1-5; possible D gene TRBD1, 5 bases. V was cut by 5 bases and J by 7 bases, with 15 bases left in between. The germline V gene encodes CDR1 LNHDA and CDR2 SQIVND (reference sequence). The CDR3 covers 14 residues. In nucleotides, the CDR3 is TGTGCCAGTAGTCCCGGGACCCGAGGCCAGCCCCAGCATTTT. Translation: CASSPGTRGQPQHF.

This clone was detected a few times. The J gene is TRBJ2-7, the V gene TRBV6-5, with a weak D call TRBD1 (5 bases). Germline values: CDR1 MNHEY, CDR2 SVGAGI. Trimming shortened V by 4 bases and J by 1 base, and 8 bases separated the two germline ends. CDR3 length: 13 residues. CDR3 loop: CASSFRDSYEQYF. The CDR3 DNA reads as TGTGCCAGCAGTTTCAGGGATTCCTACGAGCAGTACTTC.

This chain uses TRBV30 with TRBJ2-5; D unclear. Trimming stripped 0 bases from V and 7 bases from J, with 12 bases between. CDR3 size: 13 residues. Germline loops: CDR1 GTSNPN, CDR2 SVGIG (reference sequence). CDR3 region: CAWSVQSGGTQYF. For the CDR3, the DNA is TGTGCCTGGAGTGTACAGTCGGGTGGGACCCAGTACTTC.

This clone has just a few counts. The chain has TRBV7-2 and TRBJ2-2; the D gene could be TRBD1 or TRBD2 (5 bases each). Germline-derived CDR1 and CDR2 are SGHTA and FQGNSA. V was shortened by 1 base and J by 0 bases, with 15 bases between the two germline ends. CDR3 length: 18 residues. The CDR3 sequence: CASSLGPAWGTNTGELFF. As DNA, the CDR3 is TGTGCCAGCAGCTTAGGGCCCGCTTGGGGGACGAACACCGGGGAGCTGTTTTTT.

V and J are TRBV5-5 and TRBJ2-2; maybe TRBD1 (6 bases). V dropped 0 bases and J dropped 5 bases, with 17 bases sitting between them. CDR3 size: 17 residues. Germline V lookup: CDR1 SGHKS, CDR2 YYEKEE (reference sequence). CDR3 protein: CASSLDLQGSRTGELFF. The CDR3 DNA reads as TGTGCCAGCAGCTTGGATCTTCAGGGGTCGAGAACCGGGGAGCTGTTTTTT.

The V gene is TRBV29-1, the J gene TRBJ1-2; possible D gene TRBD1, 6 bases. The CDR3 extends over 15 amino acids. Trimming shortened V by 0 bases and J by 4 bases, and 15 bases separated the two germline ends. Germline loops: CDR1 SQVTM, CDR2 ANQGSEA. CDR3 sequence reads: CSVEDRRGAAYGYTF. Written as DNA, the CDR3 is TGCAGCGTTGAAGATCGGCGGGGGGCTGCCTATGGCTACACCTTC.

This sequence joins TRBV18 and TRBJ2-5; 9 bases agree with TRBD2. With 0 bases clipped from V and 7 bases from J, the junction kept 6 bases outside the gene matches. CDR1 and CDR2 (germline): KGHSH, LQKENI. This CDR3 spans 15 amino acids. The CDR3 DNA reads TGTGCCAGCTCACCACCGGCGGGGGGGATTACGACCCAGTACTTC. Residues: CASSPPAGGITTQYF.

For the CDR3, the DNA is TGTGCCAGCTCACCACCCTCAGTTCCCTACGAGCAGTACTTC. Translating gives CASSPPSVPYEQYF. The chain employs TRBV18 and TRBJ2-7; no clear D. The V end lost 0 bases, the J end lost 2 bases, and 8 bases lay between the germline ends. Germline CDR1 and CDR2: KGHSH and LQKENI. CDR3 size: 14 residues. The entire variable domain, with the rest obtained from reference TRBV18 and TRBJ2-7, is as follows: NAGVMQNPRHLVRRRGQEARLRCSPMKGHSHVYWYRQLPEEGLKFMVYLQKENIIDESGMPKERFSAEFPKEGPSILRIQQVVRGDSAAYFCASSPPSVPYEQYFGPGTRLTVT.

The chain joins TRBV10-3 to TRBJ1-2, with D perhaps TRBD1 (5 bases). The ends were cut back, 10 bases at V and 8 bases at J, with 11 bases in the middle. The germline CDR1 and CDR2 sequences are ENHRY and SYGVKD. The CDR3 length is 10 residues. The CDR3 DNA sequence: TGTGCCACCTACGACAGCGGCTACACCTTC. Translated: CATYDSGYTF.

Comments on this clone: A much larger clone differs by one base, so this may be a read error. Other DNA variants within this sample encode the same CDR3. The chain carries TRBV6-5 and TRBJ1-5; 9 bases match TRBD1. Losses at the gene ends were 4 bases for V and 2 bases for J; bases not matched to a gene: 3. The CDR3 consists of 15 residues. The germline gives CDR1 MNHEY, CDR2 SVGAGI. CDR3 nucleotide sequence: TGTGCCAGCAGTTCCCGGACAGGGGGCAATCAGCCCCAGCATTTT. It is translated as CASSSRTGGNQPQHF.

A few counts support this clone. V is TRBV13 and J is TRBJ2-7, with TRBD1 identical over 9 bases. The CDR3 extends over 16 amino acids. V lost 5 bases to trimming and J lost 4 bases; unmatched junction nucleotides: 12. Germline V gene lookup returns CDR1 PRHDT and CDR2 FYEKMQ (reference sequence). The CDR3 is CASSAIQGASLYEQYF. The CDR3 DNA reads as TGTGCCAGCAGCGCAATACAGGGGGCAAGCTTATACGAGCAGTACTTC.

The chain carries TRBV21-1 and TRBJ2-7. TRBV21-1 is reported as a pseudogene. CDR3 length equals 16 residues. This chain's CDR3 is CASSTLRTISSYEQYF. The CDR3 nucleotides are TGTGCCAGCAGCACCCTTAGAACAATAAGTTCCTACGAGCAGTACTTC.

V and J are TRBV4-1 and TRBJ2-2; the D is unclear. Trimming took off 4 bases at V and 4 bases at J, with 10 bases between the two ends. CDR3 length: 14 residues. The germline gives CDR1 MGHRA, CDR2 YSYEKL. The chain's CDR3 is CASSPIGPTGELFF. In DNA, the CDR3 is TGCGCCAGCAGCCCAATAGGTCCCACCGGGGAGCTGTTTTTT.

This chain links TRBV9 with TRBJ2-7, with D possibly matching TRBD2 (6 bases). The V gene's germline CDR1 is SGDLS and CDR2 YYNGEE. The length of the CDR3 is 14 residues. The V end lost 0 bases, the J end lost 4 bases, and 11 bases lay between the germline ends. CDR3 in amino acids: CASSVEGLGYEQYF. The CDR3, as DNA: TGTGCCAGCAGCGTAGAGGGACTGGGATACGAGCAGTACTTC.

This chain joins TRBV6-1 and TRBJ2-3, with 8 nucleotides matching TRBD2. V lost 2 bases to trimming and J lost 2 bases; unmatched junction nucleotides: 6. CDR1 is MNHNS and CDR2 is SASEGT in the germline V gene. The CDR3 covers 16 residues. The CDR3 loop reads CASSEYRGGSTDTQYF. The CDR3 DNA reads TGTGCCAGCAGTGAATATCGCGGGGGGTCCACAGATACGCAGTATTTT.

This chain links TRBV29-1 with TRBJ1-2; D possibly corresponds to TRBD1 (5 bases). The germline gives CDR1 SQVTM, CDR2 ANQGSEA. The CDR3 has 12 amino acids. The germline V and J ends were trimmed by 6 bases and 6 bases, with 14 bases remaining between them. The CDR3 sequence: CSVDSGSHGYTF. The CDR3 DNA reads TGCAGCGTCGACAGCGGTAGCCATGGCTACACCTTC.

CDR3 sequence: CATSRDQARGTDTQYF. The CDR3 bases are TGTGCCACCAGCAGAGATCAGGCCCGGGGTACAGATACGCAGTATTTT. The genes are TRBV15 and TRBJ2-3; D might be TRBD2 (5 bases). Trimming removed 0 bases from V and 3 bases from J, with 13 bases in between. The germline V gene has CDR1 LNHNV and CDR2 YYDKDF (reference sequence). The CDR3 spans 16 residues.

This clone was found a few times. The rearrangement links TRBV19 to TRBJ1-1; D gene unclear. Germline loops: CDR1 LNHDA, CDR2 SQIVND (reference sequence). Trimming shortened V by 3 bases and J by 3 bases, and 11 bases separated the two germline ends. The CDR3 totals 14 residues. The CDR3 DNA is TGTGCCAGTAGTATGCTACCGGCGGACACTGAAGCTTTCTTT. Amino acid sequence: CASSMLPADTEAFF.

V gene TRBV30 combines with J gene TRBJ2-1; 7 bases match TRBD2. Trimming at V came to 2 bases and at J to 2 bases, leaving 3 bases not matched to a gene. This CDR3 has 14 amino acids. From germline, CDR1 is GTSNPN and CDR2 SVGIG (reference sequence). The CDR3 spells CAWSIGGAYNEQFF. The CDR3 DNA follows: TGTGCCTGGAGTATTGGGGGGGCCTACAATGAGCAGTTCTTC.

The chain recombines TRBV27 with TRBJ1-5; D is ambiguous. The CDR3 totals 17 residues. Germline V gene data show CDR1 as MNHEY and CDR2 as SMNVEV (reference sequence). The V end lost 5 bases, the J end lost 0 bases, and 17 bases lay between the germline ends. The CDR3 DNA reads TGTGCCAGCAGTCCTTATAAGCGAGGGTATAGCAATCAGCCCCAGCATTTT. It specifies CASSPYKRGYSNQPQHF.

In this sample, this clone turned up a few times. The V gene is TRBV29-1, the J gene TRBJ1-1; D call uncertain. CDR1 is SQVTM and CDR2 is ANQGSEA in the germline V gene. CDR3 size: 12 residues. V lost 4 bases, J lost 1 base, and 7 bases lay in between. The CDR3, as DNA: TGCAGCGTTGCCGGATCGAACACTGAAGCTTTCTTT. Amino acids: CSVAGSNTEAFF.

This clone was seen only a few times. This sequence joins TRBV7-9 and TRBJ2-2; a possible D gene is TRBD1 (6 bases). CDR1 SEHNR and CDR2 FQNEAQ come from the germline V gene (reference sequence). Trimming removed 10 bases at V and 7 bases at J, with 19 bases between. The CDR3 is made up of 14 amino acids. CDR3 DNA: TGTGCCACCAGAGCAGGGGACCGGGGCGGGGAGCTGTTTTTT. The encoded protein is CATRAGDRGGELFF.

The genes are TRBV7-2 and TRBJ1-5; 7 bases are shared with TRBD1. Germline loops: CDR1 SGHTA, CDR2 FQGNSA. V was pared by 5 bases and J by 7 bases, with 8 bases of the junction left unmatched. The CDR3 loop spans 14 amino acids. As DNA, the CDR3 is TGTGCCAGCAGCGCGCAGGGGGGGAAGCAGCCCCAGCATTTT. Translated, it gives CASSAQGGKQPQHF.

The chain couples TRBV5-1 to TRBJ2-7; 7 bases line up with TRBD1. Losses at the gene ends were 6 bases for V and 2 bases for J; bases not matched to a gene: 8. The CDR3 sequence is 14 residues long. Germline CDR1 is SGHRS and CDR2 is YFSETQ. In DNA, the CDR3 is TGCGCCAGCAACATCGGACAGGCCGCCTACGAGCAGTACTTC. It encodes CASNIGQAAYEQYF. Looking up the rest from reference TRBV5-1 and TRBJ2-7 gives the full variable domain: KAGVTQTPRYLIKTRGQQVTLSCSPISGHRSVSWYQQTPGQGLQFLFEYFSETQRNKGNFPGRFSGRQFSNSRSEMNVSTLELGDSALYLCASNIGQAAYEQYFGPGTRLTVT.

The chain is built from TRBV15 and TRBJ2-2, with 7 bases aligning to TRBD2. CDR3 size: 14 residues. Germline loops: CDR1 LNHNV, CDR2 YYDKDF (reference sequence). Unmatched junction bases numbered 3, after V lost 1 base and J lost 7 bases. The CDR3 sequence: CATSRVREGGELFF. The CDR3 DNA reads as TGTGCCACCAGCAGAGTAAGGGAGGGCGGGGAGCTGTTTTTT. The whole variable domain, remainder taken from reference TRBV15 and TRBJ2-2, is DAMVIQNPRYQVTQFGKPVTLSCSQTLNHNVMYWYQQKSSQAPKLLFHYYDKDFNNEADTPDNFQSRRPNTSFCFLDIRSPGLGDTAMYLCATSRVREGGELFFGEGSRLTVL.

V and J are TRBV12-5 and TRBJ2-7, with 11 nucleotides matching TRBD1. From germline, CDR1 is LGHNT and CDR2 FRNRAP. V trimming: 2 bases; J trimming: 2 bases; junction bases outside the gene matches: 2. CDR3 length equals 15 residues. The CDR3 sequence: CASGLRDRGAYEQYF. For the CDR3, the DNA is TGTGCTAGTGGTTTGCGGGACAGGGGGGCCTACGAGCAGTACTTC.

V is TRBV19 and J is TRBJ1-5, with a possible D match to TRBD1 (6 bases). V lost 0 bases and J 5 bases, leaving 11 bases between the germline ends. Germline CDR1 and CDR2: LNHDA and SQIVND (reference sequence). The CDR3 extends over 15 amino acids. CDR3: CASSIDRPGDQPQHF. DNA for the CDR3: TGTGCCAGTAGTATAGATAGGCCAGGGGATCAGCCCCAGCATTTT.

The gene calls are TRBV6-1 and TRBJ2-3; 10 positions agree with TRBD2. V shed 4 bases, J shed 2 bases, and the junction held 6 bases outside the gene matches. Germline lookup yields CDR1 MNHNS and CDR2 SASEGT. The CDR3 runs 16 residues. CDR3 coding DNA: TGTGCCAGCAGTGTGGTAGCGGGGGGCCACACAGATACGCAGTATTTT. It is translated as CASSVVAGGHTDTQYF.

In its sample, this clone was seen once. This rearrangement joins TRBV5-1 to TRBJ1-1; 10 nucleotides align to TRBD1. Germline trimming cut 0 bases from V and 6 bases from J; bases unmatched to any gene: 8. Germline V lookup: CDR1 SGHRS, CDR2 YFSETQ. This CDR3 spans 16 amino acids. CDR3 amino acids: CASSLELGQGTPEAFF. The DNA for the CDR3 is TGCGCCAGCAGCTTGGAGCTGGGACAGGGGACCCCTGAAGCTTTCTTT. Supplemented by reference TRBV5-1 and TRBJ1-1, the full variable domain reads KAGVTQTPRYLIKTRGQQVTLSCSPISGHRSVSWYQQTPGQGLQFLFEYFSETQRNKGNFPGRFSGRQFSNSRSEMNVSTLELGDSALYLCASSLELGQGTPEAFFGQGTRLTVV.